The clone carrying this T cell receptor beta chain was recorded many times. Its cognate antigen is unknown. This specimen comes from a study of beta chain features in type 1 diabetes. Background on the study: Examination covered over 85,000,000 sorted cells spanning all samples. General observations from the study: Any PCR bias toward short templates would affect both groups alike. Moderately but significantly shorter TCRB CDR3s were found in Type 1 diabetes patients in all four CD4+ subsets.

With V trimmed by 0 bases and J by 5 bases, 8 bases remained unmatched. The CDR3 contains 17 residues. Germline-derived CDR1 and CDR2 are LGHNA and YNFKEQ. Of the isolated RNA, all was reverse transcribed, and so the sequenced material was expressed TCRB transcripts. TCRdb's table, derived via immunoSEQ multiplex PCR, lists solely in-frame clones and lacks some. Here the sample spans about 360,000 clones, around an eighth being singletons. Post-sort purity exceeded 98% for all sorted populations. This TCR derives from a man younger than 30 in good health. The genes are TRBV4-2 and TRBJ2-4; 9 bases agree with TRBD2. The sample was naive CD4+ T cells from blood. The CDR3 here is CASSQDVSGSFQNIQYF. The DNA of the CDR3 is TGTGCCAGCAGCCAAGACGTTAGCGGGAGTTTCCAAAACATTCAGTACTTC.